What follows are 20 T cell receptor beta chains derived from one specimen sequenced in a study of CD8 T cells in Susac syndrome. Random hexamers were used to reverse transcribe the RNA input (about 0.5 to 1 ug). TCRdb reprocessed the immunoSEQ multiplex PCR reads with MiXCR, giving one entry per CDR3 protein. Among around 130,000 distinct CDR3 sequences listed, around 86% were seen once. Sequencing was done on a sample of CD8+ T cells from PBMCs. The receptors were gathered from a human donor with multiple sclerosis.

The CDR3 region has the DNA TGTGCCAGCAGTTTAGTGGCGGGGGGGCCCATCAACGAGCAGTACTTC. Amino acid sequence: CASSLVAGGPINEQYF. The chain has TRBV28 and TRBJ2-7, with TRBD2 identical over 9 bases. Germline values: CDR1 MDHEN, CDR2 SYDVKM. V lost 2 bases and J lost 5; bases outside the gene matches: 10. The CDR3 spans 16 residues. The complete variable domain, with remaining parts taken from reference TRBV28 and TRBJ2-7, reads DVKVTQSSRYLVKRTGEKVFLECVQDMDHENMFWYRQDPGLGLRLIYFSYDVKMKEKGDIPEGYSVSREKKERFSLILESASTNQTSMYLCASSLVAGGPINEQYFGPGTRLTVT.

This clonotype was seen a few times. Here the CDR3 DNA reads TGTGCCAGCAGCGGGGACAGCTACGAGCAGTACGTC. Its protein product is CASSGDSYEQYV. The chain couples TRBV5-6 to TRBJ2-7, with 7 bases that match TRBD1. The CDR3 totals 12 residues. V dropped 4 bases and J dropped 3; count of bases not matched to a gene: 1. Germline assignment: CDR1 SGHDT and CDR2 YYEEEE.

A single count supports this clonotype. Written as DNA, the CDR3 is TGTGCCAGCCGGGACAGTTCACAACAGCCCCAGCATTTT. It translates to CASRDSSQQPQHF. The chain has TRBV19 and TRBJ1-5, with TRBD1 matching 7 bases. This CDR3 has 13 amino acids. With 9 bases clipped from V and 7 bases from J, the junction kept 9 bases outside the gene matches. From germline, CDR1 is LNHDA and CDR2 SQIVND (reference sequence).

The rearrangement links TRBV20-1 to TRBJ2-7; D may be TRBD1 (5 bases). Trimming stripped 0 bases from V and 0 bases from J, with 18 bases between. The CDR3 is made up of 17 amino acids. Looked up from germline, CDR1 is DFQATT and CDR2 is SNEGSKA (reference sequence). CDR3 residues: CSARDSDRELYSYEQYF. CDR3 nucleotides: TGCAGTGCTAGAGATTCCGACAGAGAGCTATACTCCTACGAGCAGTACTTC.

This clonotype has a handful of counts. The J gene is TRBJ1-2, the V gene TRBV6-2 or TRBV6-3; D unclear. Trimming took 2 bases from V and 4 from J, leaving 8 bases between them. Germline V gene data show CDR1 as MNHEY and CDR2 as SVGEGT. This CDR3 has 13 residues. The CDR3 loop is CASSYTGIYGYTF. Written as DNA, the CDR3 is TGTGCCAGCAGTTACACGGGGATCTATGGCTACACCTTC.

The V and J genes are TRBV19 and TRBJ2-7; tentative D call: TRBD1 (6 bases). This CDR3 spans 14 amino acids. V shed 3 bases and J shed 1 base, with 10 bases lying between them. CDR1 LNHDA and CDR2 SQIVND come from the germline V gene (reference sequence). The DNA for the CDR3 is TGTGCCAGTAGTATCCGGACAGCTTCCTACGAGCAGTACTTC. Its translation is CASSIRTASYEQYF.

The rearrangement uses TRBV5-4 and TRBJ2-7, with D perhaps being TRBD1 or TRBD2 (5 bases each). Between the trimmed V and J ends, which lost 4 bases and 1 base, there was a span of 9 bases. This CDR3 contains 13 residues. Germline V lookup: CDR1 SGHNT, CDR2 YYREEE (reference sequence). The CDR3 region is CASSHGGSYEQYV. The CDR3 nucleotides are TGTGCCAGCAGCCATGGGGGTTCCTACGAGCAGTACGTC.

This rearrangement joins TRBV4-1 to TRBJ1-2; TRBD1 matches at 10 bases. The CDR3 has 14 residues. From germline, CDR1 is MGHRA and CDR2 YSYEKL. The V segment lost 2 bases and the J segment 8 bases; nucleotides outside the gene matches: 5. The chain's CDR3 is CASSQPGQGSGYTF. The CDR3, as DNA: TGCGCCAGCAGCCAACCGGGACAGGGGTCCGGCTACACCTTC.

The chain is built from TRBV19 and TRBJ2-1; D could derive from TRBD1 or TRBD2 (5 bases each). The CDR3 consists of 17 residues. V shed 3 bases and J shed 0 bases, with 15 bases lying between them. Germline CDR1 and CDR2: LNHDA and SQIVND (reference sequence). The CDR3 reads CASSIPFRGISYNEQFF. In DNA, the CDR3 is TGTGCCAGTAGTATCCCTTTCCGGGGCATCTCCTACAATGAGCAGTTCTTC. Combining the CDR3 with reference TRBV19 and TRBJ2-1 gives the whole variable domain DGGITQSPKYLFRKEGQNVTLSCEQNLNHDAMYWYRQDPGQGLRLIYYSQIVNDFQKGDIAEGYSVSREKKESFPLTVTSAQKNPTAFYLCASSIPFRGISYNEQFFGPGTRLTVL.

The chain recombines TRBV7-8 with TRBJ1-2; no definite D call. With 0 bases removed from V and 6 bases from J, the gap between germline ends came to 23 bases. The CDR3 loop spans 18 amino acids. Germline V gene sequence: CDR1 SGHVS, CDR2 FQNEAQ. The CDR3 DNA sequence: TGTGCCAGCAGCTTAGCCCTAATCGACTCCGCTAAGGGCGATGGCTACACCTTC. Translation: CASSLALIDSAKGDGYTF.

The chain combines TRBV19 with TRBJ1-1, with D perhaps matching TRBD1 (6 bases). Trimming left V 1 base short and J 1 base short, with 7 bases between. Germline CDR1 LNHDA, CDR2 SQIVND (reference sequence). CDR3 length: 14 residues. DNA of the CDR3: TGTGCCAGTAGTATAGTGACAGGGAACACTGAAGCTTTCTTT. Protein sequence: CASSIVTGNTEAFF.

This clonotype came up once. The chain employs TRBV11-2 and TRBJ2-7; a possible D gene is TRBD2 (6 bases). This CDR3 has 15 residues. The germline CDR1 and CDR2 sequences are SGHAT and FQNNGV. V shed 5 bases and J shed 5 bases, with 19 bases lying between them. CDR3 residues: CASSGMAGTAHEQYF. CDR3 in DNA: TGTGCCAGCAGCGGGATGGCGGGGACCGCCCACGAGCAGTACTTC.

The rearrangement links TRBV5-1 to TRBJ1-1; D not resolved. The CDR3 covers 11 residues. Germline values: CDR1 SGHRS, CDR2 YFSETQ. Trimming pared 4 bases from V and 6 bases from J, leaving 7 bases between. The CDR3 loop reads CASSRSPEAFF. The CDR3 DNA follows: TGCGCCAGCAGCCGTAGTCCTGAAGCTTTCTTT.

This clonotype occurred once. The chain links TRBV2 to TRBJ2-3; D is possibly TRBD1 or TRBD2 (5 bases each). The CDR3 extends over 15 amino acids. V lost 4 bases and J 6 bases, leaving 17 bases between the germline ends. CDR1 and CDR2 from the germline V gene are SNHLY and FYNNEI. The CDR3 region has the DNA TGTGCCAGCAGTGCCTCCGGGACCGACCGGGATACGCAGTATTTT. It yields the protein CASSASGTDRDTQYF.

This clonotype was detected only a few times. V gene TRBV11-3 combines with J gene TRBJ2-7; possibly TRBD1 for D (6 bases). With 5 bases removed from V and 8 bases from J, the gap between germline ends came to 13 bases. CDR1 is SGHNT and CDR2 is YENEEA in the germline V gene. This CDR3 has 12 residues. CDR3 coding DNA: TGTGCCAGCAGCCACAGGGACCGCCAGCAGTACTTC. Protein: CASSHRDRQQYF. The whole variable domain, filled in from reference TRBV11-3 and TRBJ2-7, reads EAGVVQSPRYKIIEKKQPVAFWCNPISGHNTLYWYLQNLGQGPELLIRYENEEAVDDSQLPKDRFSAERLKGVDSTLKIQPAELGDSAVYLCASSHRDRQQYFGPGTRLTVT.

DNA of the CDR3: TGCGCCAGCAGCCACTGGACCGTAAACACCGGGGAGCTGTTTTTT. Protein sequence: CASSHWTVNTGELFF. V usage is TRBV5-1 and J usage is TRBJ2-2; no clear D. CDR3 size: 15 residues. Trimming removed 4 bases from V and 2 bases from J, with 12 bases in between. Germline lookup yields CDR1 SGHRS and CDR2 YFSETQ.

The chain uses TRBV6-2 or TRBV6-3 and TRBJ2-5, with D possibly TRBD2 on 6 matching bases. Trimming left V 8 bases short and J 1 base short, with 20 bases between. CDR3 length: 16 amino acids. The germline V gene encodes CDR1 MNHEY and CDR2 SVGEGT. The DNA for the CDR3 is TGTGCCAGCGGAGGAGTTGCGGGACTTACCCAAGAGACCCAGTACTTC. Protein: CASGGVAGLTQETQYF.

This clonotype appeared once. The chain joins TRBV12-3 or TRBV12-4 to TRBJ2-2; D remains ambiguous. The CDR3 runs 16 residues. V lost 3 bases and J lost 3, with 14 bases in between. The CDR3 is CASSLRFSGYTGELFF. In DNA, the CDR3 is TGTGCCAGCAGTTTGCGGTTCAGTGGGTACACCGGGGAGCTGTTTTTT.

This clonotype was seen once. The chain links TRBV30 to TRBJ1-1; no clear D gene. The V end was cut by 1 base, the J end by 9 bases, with 0 bases between. Germline V lookup: CDR1 GTSNPN, CDR2 SVGIG (reference sequence). The CDR3 is made up of 8 amino acids. CDR3 loop: CAWSEAFF. The DNA of the CDR3 is TGTGCCTGGAGTGAAGCTTTCTTT.

The chain employs TRBV27 and TRBJ2-1; 11 positions match TRBD1. Germline V gene lookup returns CDR1 MNHEY and CDR2 SMNVEV (reference sequence). Losses at the gene ends were 2 bases for V and 10 bases for J; bases not matched to a gene: 4. The CDR3 contains 14 residues. The CDR3 coding sequence is TGTGCCAGCAGTTTAGGACAGGGGGCGCGAGAGCAGTTCTTC. Its protein is CASSLGQGAREQFF.